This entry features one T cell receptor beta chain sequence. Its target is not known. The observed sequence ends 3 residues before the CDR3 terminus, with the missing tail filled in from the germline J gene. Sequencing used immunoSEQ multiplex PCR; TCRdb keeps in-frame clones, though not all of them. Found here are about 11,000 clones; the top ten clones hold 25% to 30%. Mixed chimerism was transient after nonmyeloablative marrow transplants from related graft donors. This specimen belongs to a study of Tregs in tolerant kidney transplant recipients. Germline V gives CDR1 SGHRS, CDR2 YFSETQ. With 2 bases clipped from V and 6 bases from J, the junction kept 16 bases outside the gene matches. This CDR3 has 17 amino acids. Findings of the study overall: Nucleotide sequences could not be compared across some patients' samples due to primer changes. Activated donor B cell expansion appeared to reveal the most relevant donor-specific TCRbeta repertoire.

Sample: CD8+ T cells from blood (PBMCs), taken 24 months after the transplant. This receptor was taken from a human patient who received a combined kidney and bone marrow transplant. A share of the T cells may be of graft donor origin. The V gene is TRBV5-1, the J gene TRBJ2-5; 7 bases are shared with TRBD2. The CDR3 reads CASSFPDGLEKSKTQYF. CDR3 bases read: TGCGCCAGCAGCTTCCCAGATGGACTAGAAAAATCGAAGACC.